This T cell receptor beta chain was captured in a study of blood T cell repertoires in COVID-19. Across the whole study: COVID-19 samples collected from the United States, Italy and Spain covered acute and convalescent phases.

Here immunoSEQ multiplex PCR was the method, and the copy in TCRdb shows in-frame clones only, minus some. The sample includes about 75,000 clones, 85% to 90% of them seen just once. This clone was seen at least ten times. The source material was peripheral blood. The sequence came from a human donor in a cohort sampled during active COVID-19.

CDR3 region: CASSPVGSGSVSNEQFF. The DNA of the CDR3 is TGTGCCAGCAGCCCCGTGGGTAGCGGGAGTGTCTCCAATGAGCAGTTCTTC. This chain joins TRBV5-4 and TRBJ2-1, with 9 bases aligning to TRBD2. This CDR3 has 17 residues. The trim removed 4 bases at V and 6 bases at J, leaving 14 bases unmatched. Germline CDR1 is SGHNT and CDR2 is YYREEE (reference sequence).